These 2 T cell receptor beta chains were all obtained from the same sample, sequenced in a study of cytomegalovirus exposure and HLA in healthy donors. Primers included in the PCR were 60 Vbeta and 13 Jbeta primers. Repertoires were generated with immunoSEQ multiplex PCR, while TCRdb's copy carries only in-frame clones and drops some. The sample lists approximately 150,000 clones, roughly 75% occurring once. What was sequenced was PBMCs. The receptors here all came from a man aged 18 to 29 in good health and CMV-seropositive.

The CDR3 nucleotides are TGTGCCAGCTCACCACCTTTAGGGACAGGGCAAGAGACCCAGTACTTC. Translation gives CASSPPLGTGQETQYF. The chain joins TRBV18 to TRBJ2-5; 9 bases agree with TRBD1. The junction had 4 bases not matched to a gene; V was cut back by 0 bases and J by 2 bases. This CDR3 is 16 amino acids long. Germline CDR1 reads KGHSH; CDR2 reads LQKENI. Based on the CDR3 plus reference TRBV18 and TRBJ2-5, the full variable domain is NAGVMQNPRHLVRRRGQEARLRCSPMKGHSHVYWYRQLPEEGLKFMVYLQKENIIDESGMPKERFSAEFPKEGPSILRIQQVVRGDSAAYFCASSPPLGTGQETQYFGPGTRLLVL.

In this sample, this clone turned up a few times. V gene TRBV18 combines with J gene TRBJ1-2; D is perhaps TRBD1 (6 bases). Germline lookup yields CDR1 KGHSH and CDR2 LQKENI. Between the trimmed V and J ends, which lost 2 bases and 6 bases, there was a span of 13 bases. The CDR3 extends over 14 amino acids. The CDR3 nucleotides read TGTGCCAGCTCACCAATGAGACAGGAAGATGGCTACACCTTC. As protein: CASSPMRQEDGYTF. Variable domain in full (rest from reference TRBV18 and TRBJ1-2): NAGVMQNPRHLVRRRGQEARLRCSPMKGHSHVYWYRQLPEEGLKFMVYLQKENIIDESGMPKERFSAEFPKEGPSILRIQQVVRGDSAAYFCASSPMRQEDGYTFGSGTRLTVV.